This note documents a single T cell receptor (beta chain) sequence. Assay: immunoSEQ multiplex PCR; the TCRdb copy retains only in-frame clones and omits some. The sample yields about 130,000 clones, less than 95% seen once. The CDR3 runs to 16 residues. The V and J ends lost 0 bases and 0 bases, in that order; junction bases with no gene match: 2. Germline CDR1 LGHDT, CDR2 YNNKEL (reference sequence). The sample belongs to a study of control samples from healthy donors and cancer patients. The sample consisted of blood. The V gene is TRBV3-1 (or the pseudogene TRBV3-2), the J gene TRBJ1-3, with TRBD1 identical over 7 bases. The source is a man between 18 and 29 years old in good health. CDR3: CASSQEGGASGNTIYF. In DNA, the CDR3 is TGTGCCAGCAGCCAAGAAGGGGGCGCCTCTGGAAACACCATATATTTT.